A single TCR beta chain is shown here with its context. This CDR3 contains 16 residues. This record belongs to a study of blood T cell repertoires in COVID-19. Clones were read by immunoSEQ multiplex PCR, and TCRdb kept only the in-frame ones, dropping some. The sample carries fewer than 250,000 clones, almost 85% recorded once. The sequence derives from a man aged 50 or older with acute or convalescent COVID-19. Sequencing was performed on peripheral blood. The V call is TRBV21-1, the J call TRBJ2-7; TRBD2 reflects the table's D call only, with no check against the DNA. TRBV21-1 is given as a pseudogene. This CDR3 reads CASSKGGSGSIFEQYF. The CDR3 DNA sequence: TGTGCCAGCAGCAAAGGGGGTAGCGGGAGTATATTCGAGCAGTACTTC.